Shown below are 15 T cell receptor beta chains from a single sample sequenced in a study of post-analysis software for immune sequencing data. Overall study findings and caveats: About 5 TRBV segments (TRBV5-6, TRBV5-1 and TRBV20-1 among them) occurred more frequently in patients than in controls.

Researchers reported that TCR beta cDNA libraries carried unique molecular identifiers. TCRdb reprocessed the PCR reads via MiXCR and lists one record per CDR3 protein. The sample consists of about 500,000 distinct CDR3 sequences, around 40% of them appearing once. Their target antigens are unknown. Material: blood. These receptors were obtained from a girl between 10 and 17 years old with multiple sclerosis.

The J gene is TRBJ1-5, the V gene TRBV20-1; no clear D gene. From germline, CDR1 is DFQATT and CDR2 SNEGSKA (reference sequence). Trimming stripped 2 bases from V and 1 base from J, with 15 bases between. The CDR3 has 16 residues. CDR3 protein: CSARPAYVPSNQPQHF. The CDR3 nucleotides are TGCAGTGCTAGACCCGCCTACGTTCCCAGCAATCAGCCCCAGCATTTT.

The sample holds a few counts of this clonotype. This chain uses TRBV20-1 with TRBJ2-1; D not resolved. Germline V gives CDR1 DFQATT, CDR2 SNEGSKA (reference sequence). The CDR3 length is 12 residues. Trimming pared 1 base from V and 6 bases from J, leaving 7 bases between. In nucleotides, the CDR3 is TGCAGTGCTAGAGGGGAATTCAATGAGCAGTTCTTC. It translates to CSARGEFNEQFF.

The chain is built from TRBV7-2 and TRBJ2-7; a weak D match, TRBD1 (6 bases). Germline assignment: CDR1 SGHTA and CDR2 FQGNSA. The CDR3 sequence is 15 residues long. Trimming left V 1 base short and J 3 bases short, with 13 bases between. The CDR3: CASSLVGQTNYEQYF. For the CDR3, the DNA is TGTGCCAGCAGCTTAGTAGGACAGACCAACTACGAGCAGTACTTC.

In its sample, this clonotype was seen a few times. The rearrangement links TRBV20-1 to TRBJ2-1; possibly TRBD2 for D (7 bases). The V gene's germline CDR1 is DFQATT and CDR2 SNEGSKA (reference sequence). The CDR3 length is 17 residues. With 6 bases removed from V and 6 bases from J, the gap between germline ends came to 27 bases. The CDR3 here is CSAPSSGAGVFFNEQFF. The CDR3 nucleotides are TGCAGTGCCCCTTCCTCAGGGGCGGGAGTCTTTTTCAATGAGCAGTTCTTC.

This clonotype has a handful of counts. The chain recombines TRBV4-3 with TRBJ2-7; weak D call: TRBD1 (5 bases). CDR3 length: 14 residues. The V gene lost 5 bases and the J gene lost 3 bases, with 14 bases spanning the gap. Germline values: CDR1 LGHNA, CDR2 YSLEER. CDR3 bases: TGCGCCAGCAGCGCGAGGCGGACATTCTACGAGCAGTACTTC. Protein: CASSARRTFYEQYF.

The chain carries TRBV6-1 and TRBJ1-1, with D maybe TRBD1 (5 bases). Trimming pared 4 bases from V and 6 bases from J, leaving 12 bases between. The germline gives CDR1 MNHNS, CDR2 SASEGT. The CDR3 length is 13 residues. This CDR3 is CASSAGSGAEAFF. For the CDR3, the DNA is TGTGCCAGCAGTGCAGGGAGCGGTGCTGAAGCTTTCTTT.

This chain joins TRBV20-1 and TRBJ2-5; 8 bases align to TRBD2. The CDR3 spans 13 residues. J was trimmed by 4 bases and V by 1 base; bases with no gene match: 2. Germline V lookup: CDR1 DFQATT, CDR2 SNEGSKA (reference sequence). The CDR3 sequence is CSARAGGAETQYF. DNA for the CDR3: TGCAGTGCTAGAGCGGGGGGGGCAGAGACCCAGTACTTC.

This rearrangement joins TRBV28 to TRBJ2-1, with D possibly TRBD1 on 7 matching bases. Germline assignment: CDR1 MDHEN and CDR2 SYDVKM. CDR3 length: 14 amino acids. The ends were cut back, 11 bases at V and 2 bases at J, with 16 bases in the middle. The CDR3 sequence: CAPQTGRTYNEQFF. The CDR3 bases are TGTGCCCCCCAGACAGGGAGGACCTACAATGAGCAGTTCTTC.

This sequence joins TRBV5-1 and TRBJ2-1, with 7 bases identical to TRBD1. The CDR3 spans 14 residues. The V gene end was trimmed by 0 bases and the J gene end by 7 bases; junction bases not matched to a gene: 4. Germline CDR1 reads SGHRS; CDR2 reads YFSETQ. This CDR3 is CASSLESRGNEQFF. The CDR3 bases are TGCGCCAGCAGCTTGGAATCCAGGGGGAATGAGCAGTTCTTC.

This chain uses TRBV7-9 with TRBJ2-7, with D tentatively TRBD2 (5 bases). Germline V lookup: CDR1 SEHNR, CDR2 FQNEAQ (reference sequence). CDR3 length: 14 amino acids. V shed 4 bases and J shed 2 bases, with 12 bases lying between them. The CDR3 DNA follows: TGTGCCAGCAGCTCCGGACTCACCGCCTACGAGCAGTACTTC. Amino acid sequence: CASSSGLTAYEQYF.

V gene TRBV6-5 combines with J gene TRBJ2-3; D not resolved. Trimming removed 0 bases at V and 5 bases at J, with 6 bases between. Germline assignment: CDR1 MNHEY and CDR2 SVGAGI. The CDR3 loop spans 13 amino acids. CDR3 nucleotides: TGTGCCAGCAGTTACTCTAGAATAGATACGCAGTATTTT. Translating it yields CASSYSRIDTQYF.

The V call is TRBV5-6, the J call TRBJ2-3; D is unresolved. Per the germline V gene, CDR1 is SGHDT and CDR2 is YYEEEE. The CDR3 contains 13 residues. Trimming left V 4 bases short and J 0 bases short, with 6 bases between. CDR3 bases: TGTGCCAGCAGCGTAAGAAGCACAGATACGCAGTATTTT. Protein product: CASSVRSTDTQYF.

The table lists this clonotype with a few counts. The chain couples TRBV5-1 to TRBJ1-5, with D possibly being TRBD1 (6 bases). V lost 0 bases and J 5 bases, leaving 12 bases between the germline ends. The germline V gene encodes CDR1 SGHRS and CDR2 YFSETQ. This CDR3 spans 15 amino acids. The CDR3 nucleotides read TGCGCCAGCAGCTTGGAGGCAGGGGCTCATCAGCCCCAGCATTTT. This encodes CASSLEAGAHQPQHF. Complete variable domain (other parts from reference TRBV5-1 and TRBJ1-5): KAGVTQTPRYLIKTRGQQVTLSCSPISGHRSVSWYQQTPGQGLQFLFEYFSETQRNKGNFPGRFSGRQFSNSRSEMNVSTLELGDSALYLCASSLEAGAHQPQHFGDGTRLSIL.

The chain combines TRBV6-2 or TRBV6-3 with TRBJ1-1; TRBD1 might be the D (5 bases). Germline V lookup: CDR1 MNHEY, CDR2 SVGEGT. The CDR3 consists of 13 residues. V lost 6 bases and J lost 1, with 9 bases in between. The CDR3 bases are TGTGCCAGCAGCGATCAGGGGAACACTGAAGCTTTCTTT. This encodes CASSDQGNTEAFF.

Details on this clonotype: It is unclear where the CDR3 begins or ends on the DNA, so no DNA is shown, and the CDR3 is as TCRdb lists it. The chain couples TRBV7-9 to TRBJ1-1; TRBD1 reflects the table's D call only, with no check against the DNA. With termini counted, the CDR3 has 13 amino acids. Germline CDR1 is SEHNR and CDR2 is FQNEAQ (reference sequence). CDR3 loop: CASSLFLSTEAFF.